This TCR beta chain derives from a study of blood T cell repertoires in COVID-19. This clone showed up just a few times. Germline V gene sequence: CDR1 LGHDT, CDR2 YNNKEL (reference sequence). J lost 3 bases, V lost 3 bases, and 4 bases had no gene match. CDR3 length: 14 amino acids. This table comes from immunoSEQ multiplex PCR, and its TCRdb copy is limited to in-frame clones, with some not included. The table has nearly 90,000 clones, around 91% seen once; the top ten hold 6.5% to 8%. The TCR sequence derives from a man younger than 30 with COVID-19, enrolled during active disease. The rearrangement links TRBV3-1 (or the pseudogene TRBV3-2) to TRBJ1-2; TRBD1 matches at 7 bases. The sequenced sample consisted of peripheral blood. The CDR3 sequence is CASSHRDRYYGYTF. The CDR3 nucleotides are TGTGCCAGCAGCCACAGGGACAGATACTATGGCTACACCTTC.